This T cell receptor beta chain was observed in a study of cytomegalovirus exposure and HLA in healthy donors (dated by TCRdb to the late 2010s). Broadly, across the study: An earlier analysis of approximately 640 of the donors reported roughly 270 Gb of sequence data and 117 million unique TCR beta sequences from approximately 180 million T cells. Roughly five DR-DQ haplotypes were handled as single units for association and clustering, since linkage in the cohort was strong. Rather than drawing on any new phenotypic data, the later analysis identified candidate immune exposures from TCR beta sequences and the way those sequences occurred across donors. Typing coverage varied by locus: 629-630 donors for A, B, C, DRB1 and DQB1; 500 to 550 for DQA1; 606 for DPA1; around 490 for DPB1. The study was designed to test whether signatures of past pathogen exposure could be identified by cataloging public T cell receptors. In a later genetic analysis, genome-wide SNP genotypes for about 65% of the 666 donors were used, and that subset was treated as a discovery cohort. An early release that covered more than 550 HLA-typed donors contained around 300 gigabases of sequencing data and tens of millions of unique TCR sequences. To study patterns of TCR occurrence, a later analysis re-analyzed previously published TCR beta repertoires from 700 or so donors and added high-resolution HLA genotyping. High-throughput TCR immunosequencing, statistical association of individual TCRs with disease status, and machine learning were combined to predict cytomegalovirus infection status. An earlier analysis of fewer than 750 of the donors used high-throughput TCR beta sequencing to judge whether each TCR beta V gene segment behaved as functional or pseudogenic. Donor age, sex, ethnicity and CMV serostatus were collected together with the repertoire data. The genetic ancestry cluster associated with self-reported Caucasian donors included around 76% of the 300 to 400 genotyped donors. Among about 400 genotyped donors of the cohort, an average of approximately 240,000 unique TCR beta nucleotide sequences was sequenced per donor, of which 15% to 20% were non-productive. In addition to the first cohort of several hundred subjects, a separate validation cohort of approximately 130 different subjects was used. Every repertoire in the discovery cohort had been generated on one and the same sequencing platform. Class I and class II HLA loci were covered by the typing at four-digit resolution. The study profiled the T cell repertoires of fewer than 850 subjects by immunosequencing and related them to cytomegalovirus serostatus.

The cohort comprised several hundred healthy bone marrow donors. All cohort members were sampled while nominally healthy, although unrecorded immune exposures were likely present. The donor was CMV seronegative and belonged to the group of 380 or so seronegative cohort members. A peripheral blood sample was provided by each donor, and peripheral blood mononuclear cells were used for TCR beta sequencing. The Qiagen DNeasy Blood Extraction Kit was used to extract genomic DNA from the blood cell samples. Results the study describes overall, beyond this receptor: The classifier was reported to diagnose cytomegalovirus status with high specificity and sensitivity in both the original cohort and the validation cohort. Several of the top co-occurrence clusters appeared to be linked to parvovirus B19, influenza, CMV and Epstein-Barr virus, according to a later analysis. Correlated functional status among segregating V segments might be attributable to linkage disequilibrium, but an unknown experimental factor could not be ruled out. Most TCR sequences were seen in very few donors, while some public TCRs were found in many individuals. Presence/absence analyses assumed roughly uniform sequencing depth across donors, an assumption that may not hold. The study listed 150 to 200 TCR beta chains as associated with cytomegalovirus. In an earlier analysis of several hundred of the donors, most TCR beta V segments were observed in productive rearrangements about 87% or about 30% of the time, broadly matching IMGT annotations. At a false discovery rate of 0.05, a later analysis linked 15,000 to 20,000 TCR beta sequences to specific HLA alleles. This cohort had only TCR beta chains sequenced, and the lack of alpha or paired-chain data limited which features could be detected. The earlier analysis of about 600 of the donors excluded approximately 15 rarely observed V segments, including chromosome 9 orphons, because counts were too low. Assigning TCR associations to individual alleles was difficult when HLA alleles, especially DR and DQ, strongly co-occurred. The authors suggested that the approach could potentially be generalized to other disease states and immunological phenotypes. Some IMGT-functional V segments, including TRBV6-2 and TRBV6-3, could not be distinguished by the 87-base-pair reads and were therefore excluded. According to a later analysis, most CMV-associated TCR beta chains appeared to be HLA-restricted, and the HLA associations seemed to be driven largely by CMV exposure. Three of the identified cytomegalovirus-associated TCR beta chains were confirmed in vitro to be specific for cytomegalovirus antigens. According to a later genetic analysis, donors in an Asian-associated ancestry cluster had fewer N-insertions in productive TCRs than the approximately 710-donor mean. Compared with equally common non-associated chains, HLA-associated TCR beta chains in a later analysis were more clonally expanded and had lower generation probabilities. The only immune exposure information available for the cohort was CMV serostatus. A further reported finding was that TCR beta sequences accurately predicted the HLA-A and HLA-B alleles for most subjects in the first cohort. The sequencing pipeline was judged likely to have produced a cluster of highly shared sequence variants as a technical artifact. In a later genetic analysis, a missense DCLRE1C variant was associated with V-gene and J-gene trimming of TCR beta chains, and the association was replicated in an independent cohort. Because HLA typing was unavailable for some donors at each locus, only the typed subset was used in association tests. In a later analysis, the rate of TCR association differed among HLA loci, with DRB1 alleles having the most associated TCRs and HLA-C alleles having the fewest.

CDR1 is given as SGDLS and CDR2 as YYNGEE, both from the germline V gene. The CDR3 numbers 14 residues from cysteine through phenylalanine. The read is trimmed to its CDR3 DNA, 42 bases read in frame from base 1. V and J lose 0 bases and 7 bases, and a span of 11 bases separates them. Libraries were made using the immunoSEQ multiplex PCR assay. For the multiplex PCR, a mixture combining 60 forward primers for TCR Vbeta segments and 13 reverse primers for TCR Jbeta segments was used. The CDR3 region of rearranged TCR beta genes was amplified from genomic DNA with a multiplex PCR assay. The Illumina HiSeq System was used to sequence the amplified TCR beta libraries as 87-base-pair reads. In the paper's pipeline: Across the roughly 700 repertoires, a later analysis counted 75 million to 90 million unique TCR beta chains, 9.5 million to 13 million of which were shared by at least two donors. Raw reads were error-corrected and collapsed into unique sequences with a nearest-neighbor algorithm that merged closely related sequences to remove PCR and sequencing errors. To assign V, D and J gene segments, CDR3 sequences were aligned to IMGT reference sequences. For a sequence to be retained, at least a six-nucleotide match to both a V gene segment and a J gene segment was required. A rearrangement counted as productive if the CDR3 had no stop codons and remained in frame with V and J, and every other rearrangement counted as non-productive. Following IMGT convention, CDR3 was defined as the stretch from the second conserved V-encoded cysteine up to the conserved J-encoded phenylalanine. In an earlier analysis of around 540 of the donors, sequences lacking an unambiguous match to a single V gene segment were excluded. In an earlier analysis of approximately 610 of the donors, V segments were called functional above 56.7% productive rearrangements and were called segregating when the between-donor standard deviation exceeded 5%. A statistical classification framework was developed to diagnose cytomegalovirus status using the catalog of TCR beta chain sequences. A later analysis assigned V and J genes by comparing TCR nucleotide sequences with IMGT/GENE-DB human TR gene sequences. In a later analysis, CDR3 sequences and most-parsimonious VDJ recombination scenarios were assigned using the TCRdist pipeline. A later analysis defined each TCR beta chain by its CDR3 amino acid sequence plus V-gene family, and excluded reads lacking a unique V-gene family. A later analysis removed roughly 590 highly shared, low-generation-probability nucleotide sequences to deal with suspected cross-contamination and a sequencing artifact. A later analysis calculated a clonal expansion index for each public chain from normalized within-repertoire ranks of inferred template counts. In a later analysis, generation probabilities were computed using a VDJ recombination model fitted to out-of-frame rearrangements, and the results were checked against IGoR. In a later analysis, TCR-TCR, TCR-HLA and TCR-CMV co-occurrence was scored with hypergeometric tests, and a repertoire-size bias correction was applied to TCR pairs. In a later analysis, false discovery rates were estimated by permuting HLA or CMV assignments 20 times. In a later analysis, co-occurring TCRs were grouped using DBSCAN, with TCRdist sequence similarity added in when clustering inside HLA-allele-positive subsets. For co-occurrence clustering, repertoires with fewer than 30,000 or more than 120,000 public chains were excluded, along with five repertoires with anomalous nucleotide sharing. This immuneACCESS table, as held by TCRdb, lists in-frame sequences with V and J called but not all clones. Of the missing ones, under half trace to an unresolved V gene in checked studies; the others have no known cause. D and trimming were read from the DNA, whereas the V and J calls and clone size are those reported in that table. The sample table gives roughly 120,000 clones. Together, the top ten hold approximately 1% of the sample.

As regards this clone: Its target antigen remains unknown.

The source is a man in his late teens or twenties in good health and CMV-seronegative. Here the chain combines TRBV9 and TRBJ2-1; the D gene cannot be named for sure. The sequenced sample consisted of PBMCs. CDR3 region: CASSVGDSINEQFF. The DNA sequence reads TGTGCCAGCAGCGTAGGTGACTCCATTAATGAGCAGTTCTTC.